Each of the 25 T cell receptor beta chains below was sequenced from the same sample in a study of response to subunit inactivated influenza vaccine. TCRdb redid the calling of the RT-PCR reads with MiXCR, one entry per CDR3 protein. The data show roughly 670,000 distinct CDR3 sequences, less than 15% seen once. The specimen was PBMCs from blood, collected less than 15 days before vaccination. These receptors all come from a man over 45 who received an inactivated influenza vaccine.

This chain uses TRBV19 with TRBJ2-5, with D maybe TRBD2 (6 bases). Germline values: CDR1 LNHDA, CDR2 SQIVND (reference sequence). The CDR3 length is 15 residues. Trimming removed 3 bases at V and 5 bases at J, with 16 bases between. The CDR3 loop reads CASSIQLAGWETQYF. The CDR3 bases are TGTGCCAGTAGTATCCAGCTCGCGGGGTGGGAGACCCAGTACTTC.

This clonotype turned up a few times. This chain uses TRBV9 with TRBJ2-2; 7 bases are a match to TRBD1. Per the germline V gene, CDR1 is SGDLS and CDR2 is YYNGEE. V trimming: 0 bases; J trimming: 6 bases; junction bases outside the gene matches: 11. There are 17 residues in the CDR3. CDR3 sequence reads: CASSVATGQTLAGELFF. Written as DNA, the CDR3 is TGTGCCAGCAGCGTAGCAACGGGACAGACGTTGGCCGGGGAGCTGTTTTTT. The variable domain in full, completed from reference TRBV9 and TRBJ2-2, reads DSGVTQTPKHLITATGQRVTLRCSPRSGDLSVYWYQQSLDQGLQFLIQYYNGEERAKGNILERFSAQQFPDLHSELNLSSLELGDSALYFCASSVATGQTLAGELFFGEGSRLTVL.

This sequence joins TRBV12-3 or TRBV12-4 and TRBJ2-7; D is uncertain. This CDR3 has 12 residues. The V end was cut by 6 bases, the J end by 5 bases, with 11 bases between. The CDR3 spells CASSSGRDEQYF. The CDR3 DNA reads as TGTGCCAGCAGCTCCGGACGGGACGAGCAGTACTTC.

At least ten counts were recorded for this clonotype. This chain joins TRBV7-2 and TRBJ1-4; D gene uncertain. The CDR3 sequence is 14 residues long. Trimming removed 5 bases from V and 4 bases from J, with 11 bases in between. Germline values: CDR1 SGHTA, CDR2 FQGNSA. CDR3 sequence: CASSQDMYNEKLFF. DNA of the CDR3: TGTGCCAGCAGCCAGGATATGTATAATGAAAAACTGTTTTTT. Variable domain in full (rest from reference TRBV7-2 and TRBJ1-4): GAGVSQSPSNKVTEKGKDVELRCDPISGHTALYWYRQSLGQGLEFLIYFQGNSAPDKSGLPSDRFSAERTGGSVSTLTIQRTQQEDSAVYLCASSQDMYNEKLFFGSGTQLSVL.

This clonotype was seen a few times. This chain links TRBV7-9 with TRBJ2-3; no definite D call. Germline V gene sequence: CDR1 SEHNR, CDR2 FQNEAQ (reference sequence). This CDR3 has 13 amino acids. The germline V and J ends were trimmed by 4 bases and 3 bases, with 8 bases remaining between them. CDR3 residues: CASSSKGTDTQYF. The CDR3 nucleotides read TGTGCCAGCAGCTCAAAAGGGACAGATACGCAGTATTTT.

The chain links TRBV12-3 or TRBV12-4 to TRBJ1-1; TRBD1 aligns across 7 bases. The CDR3 is 15 amino acids. V was clipped by 5 bases and J by 3 bases; unmatched bases: 9. The CDR3 DNA reads TGTGCCAGCAGTAGACAGGGTCTCGGGTACACTGAAGCTTTCTTT. Protein sequence: CASSRQGLGYTEAFF.

The chain has TRBV6-1 and TRBJ2-5, with 9 nucleotides matching TRBD2. The CDR3 is 15 residues long. Germline V gives CDR1 MNHNS, CDR2 SASEGT. V shed 5 bases, J shed 6 bases, and the junction held 10 bases outside the gene matches. The CDR3 coding sequence is TGTGCCAGCAGTACAGGGGCGGGAGGGTTGAAGACCCAGTACTTC. It encodes CASSTGAGGLKTQYF.

V gene TRBV10-3 combines with J gene TRBJ2-3; 9 nucleotides line up with TRBD1. V shed 4 bases and J 1 base; nucleotides not matched to a gene: 9. The CDR3 is 17 residues long. CDR1 is ENHRY, CDR2 SYGVKD, per germline. DNA of the CDR3: TGTGCCATCAGTGGAGAGGGGCGGACAGGGGGCACAGATACGCAGTATTTT. Translation gives CAISGEGRTGGTDTQYF.

The chain links TRBV28 to TRBJ1-2; 9 nucleotides align to TRBD1. Germline assignment: CDR1 MDHEN and CDR2 SYDVKM. V gave up 6 bases and J gave up 8 bases; unmatched junction bases: 10. CDR3 size: 14 residues. The CDR3 is CASRSTGGAWGYTF. DNA of the CDR3: TGTGCCAGCAGATCAACAGGGGGCGCGTGGGGCTACACCTTC.

The CDR3 DNA reads TGTGCCAGCAGTTACTCCCCCAGGGATACTGAAGCTTTCTTT. This codes for CASSYSPRDTEAFF. This chain connects TRBV6-2 or TRBV6-3 to TRBJ1-1, with D maybe TRBD1 (5 bases). CDR3 length: 14 residues. Between the trimmed V and J ends, which lost 0 bases and 5 bases, there was a span of 10 bases. CDR1 and CDR2 (germline): MNHEY, SVGEGT.

Only a few counts were recorded for this clonotype. This chain connects TRBV20-1 to TRBJ1-2; D unclear. V lost 6 bases, J lost 3 bases, and 11 bases lay in between. CDR3 size: 12 residues. Germline CDR1 reads DFQATT; CDR2 reads SNEGSKA (reference sequence). The CDR3 DNA reads as TGCAGTGCGGTAAGGGAGCACTATGGCTACACCTTC. It codes for CSAVREHYGYTF.

There are a few counts of this clonotype. The chain carries TRBV20-1 and TRBJ2-7; no firm D call. This CDR3 contains 12 residues. Trimming took 6 bases from V and 3 from J, leaving 12 bases between them. CDR1 is DFQATT and CDR2 is SNEGSKA in the germline V gene (reference sequence). The chain's CDR3 is CSAKQRSYEQYF. CDR3 sequence (DNA): TGCAGTGCCAAGCAGAGAAGCTACGAGCAGTACTTC.

The rearrangement links TRBV5-5 to TRBJ2-7, with 10 bases that match TRBD2. This CDR3 has 17 amino acids. The V and J ends lost 2 bases and 4 bases, in that order; junction bases with no gene match: 12. Germline CDR1 reads SGHKS; CDR2 reads YYEKEE (reference sequence). The CDR3 bases are TGTGCCAGCAGCTTCGGTCGGGCTAGCGGGAGCGGATACGAGCAGTACTTC. Amino acid sequence: CASSFGRASGSGYEQYF.

The V gene is TRBV7-9, the J gene TRBJ2-5; a weak D match, TRBD1 (5 bases). The CDR3 length is 14 residues. Germline lookup yields CDR1 SEHNR and CDR2 FQNEAQ (reference sequence). Trimming took off 4 bases at V and 4 bases at J, with 13 bases between the two ends. CDR3 in amino acids: CASSYPTVRETQYF. The CDR3 DNA is TGTGCCAGCAGCTACCCGACAGTCCGAGAGACCCAGTACTTC.

This clonotype was observed a handful of times. This chain connects TRBV12-3 or TRBV12-4 to TRBJ2-1, with 11 bases that match TRBD2. The CDR3 totals 15 residues. V trimming: 5 bases; J trimming: 7 bases; junction bases outside the gene matches: 7. CDR3 residues: CASSDGTSGWNEQFF. Here the CDR3 DNA reads TGTGCCAGCAGTGACGGGACTAGCGGATGGAATGAGCAGTTCTTC.

This clonotype occurred many times. The chain uses TRBV5-1 and TRBJ2-2; D ambiguous. This CDR3 comprises 16 residues. The V gene's germline CDR1 is SGHRS and CDR2 YFSETQ. The ends were cut back, 4 bases at V and 4 bases at J, with 17 bases in the middle. As DNA, the CDR3 is TGCGCCAGCAGCCGATTTACTTGGGATTCCACCGGGGAGCTGTTTTTT. As protein: CASSRFTWDSTGELFF.

The chain has TRBV24-1 and TRBJ2-1; 10 bases map to TRBD1. Germline CDR1 KGHDR, CDR2 SFDVKD. V dropped 5 bases and J dropped 3; count of bases not matched to a gene: 3. The CDR3 totals 15 residues. The DNA of the CDR3 is TGTGCCACCAGTGGGGACAGGGGTAGCTACAATGAGCAGTTCTTC. Amino acids: CATSGDRGSYNEQFF.

The rearrangement uses TRBV20-1 and TRBJ2-7, with TRBD1 identical over 7 bases. Looked up from germline, CDR1 is DFQATT and CDR2 is SNEGSKA (reference sequence). V was pared by 6 bases and J by 5 bases, with 16 bases of the junction left unmatched. This CDR3 has 15 amino acids. This CDR3 is CSAQTGQRFVDEQYF. The CDR3 DNA reads as TGCAGTGCCCAAACGGGACAGCGGTTTGTGGACGAGCAGTACTTC.

Many counts were recorded for this clonotype. This sequence joins TRBV18 and TRBJ2-1; TRBD2 matches 8 bases. From germline, CDR1 is KGHSH and CDR2 LQKENI. Trimming removed 2 bases from V and 7 bases from J; junction bases left unmatched: 4. CDR3 length: 14 residues. The CDR3 sequence is CASSPWGGRNEQFF. CDR3 bases: TGTGCCAGCTCACCATGGGGCGGGAGGAATGAGCAGTTCTTC.

CDR3 DNA: TGTGCCAGCAGTCACTTGGGGGTCTCCTACAATGAGCAGTTCTTC. This codes for CASSHLGVSYNEQFF. This chain joins TRBV6-2 or TRBV6-3 and TRBJ2-1, with D possibly being TRBD1 or TRBD2 (5 bases each). CDR3 length: 15 amino acids. Trimming took 5 bases from V and 0 from J, leaving 11 bases between them. Germline V lookup: CDR1 MNHEY, CDR2 SVGEGT.

The chain employs TRBV5-1 and TRBJ2-1, with a tentative D call TRBD2 (6 bases). Per germline, CDR1 SGHRS and CDR2 YFSETQ. V lost 3 bases and J lost 9, with 22 bases in between. This CDR3 has 16 amino acids. The CDR3 here is CASSSFGGLGSPEQFF. CDR3 in DNA: TGCGCCAGCAGCTCCTTCGGGGGTCTTGGGTCTCCTGAGCAGTTCTTC. The full variable domain, its missing parts supplied by reference TRBV5-1 and TRBJ2-1, is KAGVTQTPRYLIKTRGQQVTLSCSPISGHRSVSWYQQTPGQGLQFLFEYFSETQRNKGNFPGRFSGRQFSNSRSEMNVSTLELGDSALYLCASSSFGGLGSPEQFFGPGTRLTVL.

V gene TRBV20-1 combines with J gene TRBJ2-7, with D possibly matching TRBD2 (6 bases). V was cut by 7 bases and J by 3 bases, with 16 bases left in between. The CDR3 has 13 amino acids. Per germline, CDR1 DFQATT and CDR2 SNEGSKA (reference sequence). This chain's CDR3 is CSGCKLACYEQYF. The CDR3 DNA reads TGCAGTGGTTGCAAACTAGCATGCTACGAGCAGTACTTC.

This chain connects TRBV20-1 to TRBJ2-5, with unresolved D. V was trimmed by 5 bases and J by 5 bases, leaving 6 bases between them. The V gene's germline CDR1 is DFQATT and CDR2 SNEGSKA (reference sequence). The CDR3 is made up of 10 amino acids. In DNA, the CDR3 is TGCAGTGCTGCCTCTGAGACCCAGTACTTC. This translates into CSAASETQYF.

This clonotype came up many times. The genes are TRBV4-1 and TRBJ2-7, with a possible D match to TRBD1 (6 bases). Germline assignment: CDR1 MGHRA and CDR2 YSYEKL. V lost 1 base, J lost 1 base, and 20 bases lay in between. The CDR3 totals 18 residues. Here the CDR3 reads CASSQARGLDTVSYEQYF. The DNA of the CDR3 is TGCGCCAGCAGCCAAGCCAGGGGCCTGGACACCGTATCCTACGAGCAGTACTTC.

The J gene is TRBJ1-5, the V gene TRBV4-1, with D hard to call. Trimming cost V 0 bases and J 7 bases, with 13 bases left between them. Germline lookup yields CDR1 MGHRA and CDR2 YSYEKL. The CDR3 loop spans 15 amino acids. CDR3 sequence reads: CASSQDRAVSQPQHF. DNA of the CDR3: TGCGCCAGCAGCCAAGATAGAGCAGTTAGCCAGCCCCAGCATTTT.